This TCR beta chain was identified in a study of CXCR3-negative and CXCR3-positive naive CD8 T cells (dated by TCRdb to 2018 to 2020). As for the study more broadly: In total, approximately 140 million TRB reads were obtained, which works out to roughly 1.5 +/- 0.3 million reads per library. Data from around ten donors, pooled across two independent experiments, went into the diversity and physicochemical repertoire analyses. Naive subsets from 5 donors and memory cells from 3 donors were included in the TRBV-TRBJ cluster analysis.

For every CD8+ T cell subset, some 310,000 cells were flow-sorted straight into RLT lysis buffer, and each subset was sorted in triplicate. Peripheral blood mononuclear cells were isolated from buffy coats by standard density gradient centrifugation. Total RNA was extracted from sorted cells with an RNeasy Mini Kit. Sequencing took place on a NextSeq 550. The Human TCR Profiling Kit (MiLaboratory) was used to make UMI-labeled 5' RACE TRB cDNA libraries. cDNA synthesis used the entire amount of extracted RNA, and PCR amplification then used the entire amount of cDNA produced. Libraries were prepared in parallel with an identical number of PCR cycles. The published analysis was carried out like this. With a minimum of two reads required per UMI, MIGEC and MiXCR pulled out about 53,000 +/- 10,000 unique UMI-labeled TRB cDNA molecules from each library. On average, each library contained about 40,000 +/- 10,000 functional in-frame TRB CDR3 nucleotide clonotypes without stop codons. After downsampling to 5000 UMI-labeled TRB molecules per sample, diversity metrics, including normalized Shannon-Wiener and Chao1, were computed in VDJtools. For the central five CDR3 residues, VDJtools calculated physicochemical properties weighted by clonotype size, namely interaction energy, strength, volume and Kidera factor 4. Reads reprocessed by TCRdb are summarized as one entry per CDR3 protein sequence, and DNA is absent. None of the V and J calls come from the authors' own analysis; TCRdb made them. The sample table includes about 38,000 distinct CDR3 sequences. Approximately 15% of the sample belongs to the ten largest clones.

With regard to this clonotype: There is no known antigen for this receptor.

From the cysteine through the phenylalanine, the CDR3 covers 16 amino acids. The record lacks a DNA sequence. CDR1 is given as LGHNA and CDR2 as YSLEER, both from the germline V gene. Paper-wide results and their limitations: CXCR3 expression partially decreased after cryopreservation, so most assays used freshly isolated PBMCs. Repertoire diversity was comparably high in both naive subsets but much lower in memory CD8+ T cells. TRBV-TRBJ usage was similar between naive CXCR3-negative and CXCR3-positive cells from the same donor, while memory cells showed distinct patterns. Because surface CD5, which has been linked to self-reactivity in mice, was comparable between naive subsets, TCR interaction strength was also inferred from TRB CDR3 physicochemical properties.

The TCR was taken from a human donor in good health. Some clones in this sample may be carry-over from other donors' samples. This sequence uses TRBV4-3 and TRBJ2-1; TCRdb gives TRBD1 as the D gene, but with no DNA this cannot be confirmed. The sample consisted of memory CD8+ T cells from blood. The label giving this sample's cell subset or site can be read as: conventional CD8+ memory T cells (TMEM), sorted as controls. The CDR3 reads CASSQGTTGGYNEQFF.